The 9 T cell receptor beta chains presented below share a single source sample, sequenced in a study of molecular identifiers for immune sequencing clone quantification. TCRdb analysed the PCR reads with MiXCR anew, one entry per CDR3 protein. The sample carries 100,000 or so distinct CDR3 sequences, under 40% recorded once. The sequenced material came from naive CD8+ T cells from blood, with Jurkat cell RNA spiked in. Subset here: FACS-sorted CD8+CD4-CCR7+CD45RA+ naive T cells. Source of these receptors: a human donor in good health. Some libraries in this study had Jurkat cell RNA spiked in.

V and J are TRBV13 and TRBJ2-3, with no clear D. Germline values: CDR1 PRHDT, CDR2 FYEKMQ (reference sequence). Trimming took off 2 bases at V and 0 bases at J, with 6 bases between the two ends. This CDR3 comprises 14 residues. The CDR3 is CASSLSRSTDTQYF. In DNA form, the CDR3 reads TGTGCCAGCAGCTTAAGTCGGAGCACAGATACGCAGTATTTT.

This clonotype was observed a handful of times. The CDR3 here is CSARESGVGQPQHF. The CDR3 coding sequence is TGCAGTGCTAGAGAATCGGGGGTGGGTCAGCCCCAGCATTTT. The rearrangement links TRBV20-1 to TRBJ1-5; D is perhaps TRBD1 (5 bases). The CDR3 has 14 residues. Germline CDR1 is DFQATT and CDR2 is SNEGSKA (reference sequence). Between the trimmed V and J ends, which lost 0 bases and 6 bases, there was a span of 12 bases.

The chain carries TRBV27 and TRBJ2-4; no definite D call. The CDR3 is made up of 14 amino acids. Germline assignment: CDR1 MNHEY and CDR2 SMNVEV (reference sequence). V was trimmed by 0 bases and J by 3 bases, leaving 6 bases between them. The CDR3 DNA is TGTGCCAGCAGTTTATCGGTGGACAAAAACATTCAGTACTTC. It codes for CASSLSVDKNIQYF.

In regard to this clonotype: The CDR3 ends on some other residue instead of the conserved phenylalanine or tryptophan, so this is likely a read error. CDR3 residues: CASSLPMDGEANTEAFL. CDR3 bases: TGTGCCAGCAGCTTACCCATGGACGGGGAGGCGAACACTGAGGCTTTCCTT. The chain uses TRBV7-8 and TRBJ1-1; D remains ambiguous. Looked up from germline, CDR1 is SGHVS and CDR2 is FQNEAQ. The CDR3 spans 17 residues.

The chain combines TRBV11-2 with TRBJ2-7, with 7 bases fitting TRBD1. V lost 5 bases, J lost 2 bases, and 6 bases stayed unmatched. Germline V lookup: CDR1 SGHAT, CDR2 FQNNGV. CDR3 length: 14 amino acids. CDR3 sequence (DNA): TGTGCCAGCAGCCCAAGACAGGGAACCTACGAGCAGTACTTC. As protein: CASSPRQGTYEQYF.

A word on this clonotype: The junction departs from the called germline gene at one end, perhaps through a read error. The genes are TRBV3-1 and TRBJ1-5; no clear D. This CDR3 region has 15 residues. Germline V gene lookup returns CDR1 LGHDT and CDR2 YNNKEL (reference sequence). CDR3 residues: CASSPTAYSNQPQQF. The CDR3 DNA reads TGTGCCAGCAGCCCGACGGCATATAGCAATCAGCCCCAGCAATTT.

The CDR3 sequence: CATSRTGEDEQYF. CDR3 sequence (DNA): TGTGCCACTTCGCGGACAGGGGAGGACGAGCAGTACTTC. The J gene is TRBJ2-7, the V gene TRBV24-1; 9 bases align to TRBD1. Germline V gene data show CDR1 as KGHDR and CDR2 as SFDVKD. V lost 10 bases and J lost 5; bases outside the gene matches: 8. The CDR3 length is 13 residues.

Turning to this clonotype: A much more abundant neighbour one base away suggests this may be a read error. V and J are TRBV11-2 and TRBJ2-7, with 12 bases identical to TRBD1. This CDR3 has 15 amino acids. CDR1 SGHAT and CDR2 FQNNGV come from the germline V gene. In DNA, the CDR3 is TGTGCCGGCAGTTCCACCGGGACAGGGGGCATCGAGCAGTACTTC. This codes for CAGSSTGTGGIEQYF.

This clonotype was observed many times. The chain employs TRBV12-3 or TRBV12-4 and TRBJ1-5; D gene uncertain. Trimming left V 1 base short and J 0 bases short, with 4 bases between. CDR3 size: 14 residues. For the CDR3, the DNA is TGTGCCAGCAGTTTAGGCATTAGCAATCAGCCCCAGCATTTT. It is translated as CASSLGISNQPQHF.